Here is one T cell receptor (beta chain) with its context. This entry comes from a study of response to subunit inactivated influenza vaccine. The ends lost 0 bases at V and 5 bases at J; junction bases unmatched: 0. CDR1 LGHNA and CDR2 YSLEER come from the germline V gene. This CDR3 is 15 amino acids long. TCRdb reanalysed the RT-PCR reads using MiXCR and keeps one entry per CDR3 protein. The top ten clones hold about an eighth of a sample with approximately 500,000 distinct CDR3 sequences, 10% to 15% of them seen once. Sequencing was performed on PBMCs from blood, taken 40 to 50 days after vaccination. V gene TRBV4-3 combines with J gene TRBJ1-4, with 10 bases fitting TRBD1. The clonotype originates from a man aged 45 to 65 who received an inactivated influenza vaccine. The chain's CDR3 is CASSQEGQGNEKLFF. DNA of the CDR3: TGCGCCAGCAGCCAAGAGGGACAGGGGAATGAAAAACTGTTTTTT.